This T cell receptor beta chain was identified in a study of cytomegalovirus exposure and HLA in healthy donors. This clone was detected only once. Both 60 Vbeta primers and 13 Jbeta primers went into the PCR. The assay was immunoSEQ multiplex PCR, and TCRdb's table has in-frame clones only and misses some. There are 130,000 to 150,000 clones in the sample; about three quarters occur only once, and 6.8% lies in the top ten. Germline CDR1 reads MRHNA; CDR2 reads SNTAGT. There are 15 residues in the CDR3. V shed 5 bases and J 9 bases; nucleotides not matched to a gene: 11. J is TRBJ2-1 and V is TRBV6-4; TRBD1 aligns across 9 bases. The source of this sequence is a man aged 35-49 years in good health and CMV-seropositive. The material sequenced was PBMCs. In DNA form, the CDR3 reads TGTGCCAGCAGTCGGACAGGGGTGGTAGGTGGTGAGCAGTTCTTC. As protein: CASSRTGVVGGEQFF.